These 23 T cell receptor beta chains came from one sample sequenced in a study of CD8 T cells in Susac syndrome. A quantity of about 0.5 to 1 ug RNA underwent reverse transcription using random hexamers. TCRdb used MiXCR to reprocess the immunoSEQ multiplex PCR reads, holding one entry per CDR3 protein. The sample includes over 150,000 distinct CDR3 sequences, roughly 94% of them seen just once. Source material: CD4+ T cells from PBMCs. The receptors were sampled from a human donor with Susac syndrome.

This chain uses TRBV30 with TRBJ2-1, with D perhaps TRBD1 or TRBD2 (5 bases each). The CDR3 consists of 14 residues. CDR1 is GTSNPN and CDR2 is SVGIG in the germline V gene (reference sequence). Trimming shortened V by 0 bases and J by 7 bases, and 13 bases separated the two germline ends. CDR3 loop: CAWSVRWGFNEQFF. The CDR3 region has the DNA TGTGCCTGGAGTGTAAGGTGGGGGTTTAATGAGCAGTTCTTC.

This chain joins TRBV7-9 and TRBJ1-6, with 10 bases matching TRBD1. The CDR3 covers 19 residues. Germline-derived CDR1 and CDR2 are SEHNR and FQNEAQ (reference sequence). Trimming cost V 5 bases and J 7 bases; bases outside gene matches: 17. CDR3 DNA: TGTGCCAGCAGCCCTAGCCGTCTGGGACAGGGGTGGCGAAATTCACCCCTCCACTTT. Translated, it gives CASSPSRLGQGWRNSPLHF.

The genes are TRBV12-3 or TRBV12-4 and TRBJ2-3, with a weak D call TRBD1 (6 bases). V lost 6 bases to trimming and J lost 4 bases, with 20 bases between them. This CDR3 contains 16 residues. The CDR3 reads CASSSETGSYADTQYF. The CDR3 DNA sequence: TGTGCCAGCAGCTCCGAAACAGGGTCGTATGCAGATACGCAGTATTTT.

V and J are TRBV7-2 and TRBJ2-5; 7 nucleotides match TRBD2. Germline V gene data show CDR1 as SGHTA and CDR2 as FQGNSA. V dropped 5 bases and J dropped 0; count of bases not matched to a gene: 9. The CDR3 spans 16 residues. The CDR3 nucleotides are TGTGCCAGCAGCCCGCGGGACTACCAATACCAAGAGACCCAGTACTTC. Protein: CASSPRDYQYQETQYF.

J is TRBJ2-7 and V is TRBV10-3; 9 bases agree with TRBD2. The CDR3 covers 15 residues. CDR1 and CDR2 (germline): ENHRY, SYGVKD. Trimming cost V 3 bases and J 6 bases; bases outside gene matches: 9. CDR3 region: CAISDSGGHAGEQYF. CDR3 DNA: TGTGCCATCAGTGACAGCGGGGGGCACGCAGGCGAGCAGTACTTC.

The rearrangement links TRBV5-1 to TRBJ1-1; D gene unclear. The CDR3 length is 12 residues. The germline V gene encodes CDR1 SGHRS and CDR2 YFSETQ. V shed 0 bases and J shed 6 bases, with 6 bases lying between them. CDR3 region: CASSLGQAEAFF. The CDR3 coding sequence is TGCGCCAGCAGCTTGGGCCAAGCTGAAGCTTTCTTT.

This chain uses TRBV7-9 with TRBJ2-3; D is possibly TRBD1 or TRBD2 (5 bases each). CDR1 and CDR2 (germline): SEHNR, FQNEAQ (reference sequence). V dropped 2 bases and J dropped 0 bases, with 12 bases sitting between them. This CDR3 spans 16 amino acids. CDR3 DNA: TGTGCCAGCAGCTTAAGCCGGGACCCCAGCACAGATACGCAGTATTTT. Translation: CASSLSRDPSTDTQYF.

This clonotype was counted once. The genes are TRBV7-2 and TRBJ1-2; no clear D gene. Per germline, CDR1 SGHTA and CDR2 FQGNSA. There are 15 residues in the CDR3. Trimming shortened V by 0 bases and J by 7 bases, and 15 bases separated the two germline ends. The CDR3 DNA reads TGTGCCAGCAGCTTAGCGACCACCACGCGACCTGGCTACACCTTC. It codes for CASSLATTTRPGYTF.

The gene calls are TRBV7-2 and TRBJ2-3; D unclear. The CDR3 length is 13 residues. Per germline, CDR1 SGHTA and CDR2 FQGNSA. Deletions cut 4 bases from V and 2 bases from J, with 7 bases between. CDR3 sequence (DNA): TGTGCCAGCAGCTCCTCCGCCACAGATACGCAGTATTTT. Translating gives CASSSSATDTQYF.

The V and J genes are TRBV7-2 and TRBJ1-1; D call uncertain. V shed 5 bases and J shed 6 bases, with 7 bases lying between them. This CDR3 region has 11 residues. The germline V gene encodes CDR1 SGHTA and CDR2 FQGNSA. The CDR3 loop is CASSPLSEAFF. The CDR3 DNA follows: TGTGCCAGCAGCCCCCTTTCTGAAGCTTTCTTT.

This clonotype was counted once. V and J are TRBV20-1 and TRBJ2-7; 9 positions agree with TRBD1. Germline V CDR1 and CDR2: DFQATT, SNEGSKA (reference sequence). The CDR3 consists of 14 residues. V lost 6 bases, J lost 0 bases, and 6 bases stayed unmatched. CDR3 nucleotides: TGCAGTGCGAACGACAGGGGGATCTCCTACGAGCAGTACTTC. This sequence encodes CSANDRGISYEQYF.

The V call is TRBV29-1, the J call TRBJ1-2; TRBD1 agrees at 10 bases. The CDR3 is made up of 12 amino acids. CDR1 and CDR2 (germline): SQVTM, ANQGSEA. Losses at the gene ends were 7 bases for V and 4 bases for J; bases not matched to a gene: 3. The CDR3 sequence: CSAWTGGYGYTF. Here the CDR3 DNA reads TGCAGCGCCTGGACAGGGGGCTATGGCTACACCTTC.

The rearrangement links TRBV30 to TRBJ2-1; TRBD1 matches 9 bases. The germline V gene encodes CDR1 GTSNPN and CDR2 SVGIG (reference sequence). The ends lost 3 bases at V and 11 bases at J; junction bases unmatched: 5. The CDR3 loop spans 12 amino acids. The CDR3 nucleotides read TGTGCCTGGAGCCGGGACAGGGAGAAGCAGTTCTTC. Amino acid sequence: CAWSRDREKQFF.

The V and J genes are TRBV19 and TRBJ2-5; D could derive from TRBD1 or TRBD2 (6 bases each). V lost 6 bases to trimming and J lost 5 bases, with 25 bases between them. Germline V CDR1 and CDR2: LNHDA, SQIVND (reference sequence). There are 17 residues in the CDR3. CDR3 protein: CASSPKQGCKGGETQYF. DNA of the CDR3: TGTGCCAGTAGCCCAAAACAGGGCTGCAAGGGGGGTGAGACCCAGTACTTC.

The rearrangement uses TRBV27 and TRBJ2-2, with TRBD2 matching over 7 bases. V was pared by 4 bases and J by 4 bases, with 9 bases of the junction left unmatched. Per germline, CDR1 MNHEY and CDR2 SMNVEV (reference sequence). CDR3 size: 16 residues. The CDR3 coding sequence is TGTGCCAGCAGTTCTGGAGGGAGGGCCCGCACCGGGGAGCTGTTTTTT. It yields the protein CASSSGGRARTGELFF.

This sequence joins TRBV7-8 and TRBJ2-1, with TRBD2 identical over 7 bases. Germline CDR1 is SGHVS and CDR2 is FQNEAQ. V lost 2 bases to trimming and J lost 2 bases; unmatched junction nucleotides: 9. This CDR3 comprises 17 residues. The DNA for the CDR3 is TGTGCCAGCAGCTTAACCTCCTGGCGGGAGACCTACAATGAGCAGTTCTTC. Translated, it gives CASSLTSWRETYNEQFF.

The chain links TRBV12-3 or TRBV12-4 to TRBJ2-7; D unresolved. The CDR3 runs to 13 residues. Trimming stripped 4 bases from V and 2 bases from J, with 9 bases between. CDR3 amino acids: CASSSSLTYEQYF. The CDR3, as DNA: TGTGCCAGCAGTTCCTCCTTAACCTACGAGCAGTACTTC.

The J gene is TRBJ2-5, the V gene TRBV3-1; maybe TRBD2 (5 bases). The V gene's germline CDR1 is LGHDT and CDR2 YNNKEL (reference sequence). V lost 3 bases, J lost 2 bases, and 10 bases lay in between. CDR3 length equals 14 residues. The CDR3 nucleotides read TGTGCCAGCAGCCATGGAAGCGGTCAAGAGACCCAGTACTTC. This codes for CASSHGSGQETQYF.

The CDR3 bases are TGCAGCGTTGCGTTAGCCTACAATGAGCAGTTCTTC. This translates into CSVALAYNEQFF. J is TRBJ2-1 and V is TRBV29-1; D unclear. The germline V and J ends were trimmed by 4 bases and 2 bases, with 6 bases remaining between them. CDR1 and CDR2 from the germline V gene are SQVTM and ANQGSEA. The CDR3 length is 12 residues.

J is TRBJ2-3 and V is TRBV4-2; 7 bases line up with TRBD1. Germline V gene data show CDR1 as LGHNA and CDR2 as YNFKEQ. The CDR3 has 15 residues. The J segment lost 4 bases and the V segment lost 0 bases, leaving 4 bases of the junction unmatched. The CDR3 here is CASSQDPGQSDTQYF. CDR3 DNA: TGTGCCAGCAGCCAAGACCCGGGACAGTCAGATACGCAGTATTTT.

The chain is built from TRBV5-4 and TRBJ2-5; the match to TRBD2 covers 7 bases. Germline V gives CDR1 SGHNT, CDR2 YYREEE (reference sequence). The CDR3 runs 13 residues. The V and J ends lost 7 bases and 5 bases, in that order; junction bases with no gene match: 8. CDR3 loop: CASGTRTRETQYF. DNA for the CDR3: TGTGCCAGCGGAACCCGGACTAGGGAGACCCAGTACTTC.

The chain uses TRBV14 and TRBJ1-6, with 8 bases matching TRBD1. CDR3 size: 16 residues. CDR1 and CDR2 (germline): SGHDN, FVKESK. V was clipped by 3 bases and J by 5 bases; unmatched bases: 6. DNA for the CDR3: TGTGCCAGCAGCCACCGCAGGGGGCGCGATAATTCACCCCTCCACTTT. It is translated as CASSHRRGRDNSPLHF.

V usage is TRBV7-6 and J usage is TRBJ2-2; 7 nucleotides line up with TRBD2. The junction had 8 bases not matched to a gene; V was cut back by 7 bases and J by 6 bases. Per germline, CDR1 SGHVS and CDR2 FNYEAQ. The CDR3 consists of 14 residues. The CDR3 here is CASKSGMSAGELFF. The CDR3 DNA reads TGTGCCAGCAAAAGCGGGATGTCTGCCGGGGAGCTGTTTTTT.